Below are 17 T cell receptor beta chains sequenced from a single sample in a study of cytomegalovirus exposure and HLA in healthy donors. Both 60 Vbeta primers and 13 Jbeta primers went into the PCR. This table comes from immunoSEQ multiplex PCR, and its TCRdb copy is limited to in-frame clones, with some not included. Here the sample spans roughly 140,000 clones, about 70% being singletons. The specimen sequenced was PBMCs. The receptors were sampled from a woman aged 40 to 55 in good health and CMV-seronegative.

This clone was found once. The chain joins TRBV19 to TRBJ2-1; D is unclear. V was trimmed by 5 bases and J by 0 bases, leaving 14 bases between them. Germline V gives CDR1 LNHDA, CDR2 SQIVND (reference sequence). The CDR3 totals 16 residues. In nucleotides, the CDR3 is TGTGCCAGTAGTGCAACCCCGGCAGGCTCCTACAATGAGCAGTTCTTC. It encodes CASSATPAGSYNEQFF.

The V call is TRBV2, the J call TRBJ1-1; 10 bases line up with TRBD1. Germline CDR1 is SNHLY and CDR2 is FYNNEI. V gave up 6 bases and J gave up 1 base; unmatched junction bases: 2. This CDR3 has 14 residues. CDR3 amino acids: CASRGQGGNTEAFF. DNA of the CDR3: TGTGCCAGCAGAGGACAGGGGGGGAACACTGAAGCTTTCTTT.

The genes are TRBV5-1 and TRBJ2-1; TRBD2 matches 9 bases. CDR1 is SGHRS and CDR2 is YFSETQ in the germline V gene. CDR3 size: 16 residues. With 0 bases clipped from V and 4 bases from J, the junction kept 5 bases outside the gene matches. The CDR3 reads CASSLATSGPYNEQFF. The CDR3 DNA is TGCGCCAGCAGCTTGGCGACTAGCGGACCATACAATGAGCAGTTCTTC.

V and J are TRBV5-1 and TRBJ2-7; TRBD1 matches at 11 bases. This CDR3 comprises 14 residues. The germline gives CDR1 SGHRS, CDR2 YFSETQ. J was trimmed by 3 bases and V by 2 bases; bases with no gene match: 1. This CDR3 is CASSFGTGGYEQYF. The CDR3 DNA is TGCGCCAGCAGCTTCGGGACAGGGGGCTACGAGCAGTACTTC.

The gene calls are TRBV6-5 and TRBJ1-5; TRBD1 aligns across 7 bases. The CDR3 loop spans 15 amino acids. Per the germline V gene, CDR1 is MNHEY and CDR2 is SVGAGI. V was clipped by 4 bases and J by 9 bases; unmatched bases: 12. CDR3 sequence reads: CASSSRQGVSGPQHF. The CDR3 bases are TGTGCCAGCAGTTCCAGACAGGGAGTGTCTGGGCCCCAGCATTTT.

This clone was found a few times. The gene calls are TRBV5-1 and TRBJ2-6; tentative D call: TRBD1 (5 bases). Trimming took 4 bases from V and 1 from J, leaving 12 bases between them. CDR1 is SGHRS, CDR2 YFSETQ, per germline. This CDR3 region has 16 residues. The CDR3 here is CASSPPTASGANVLTF. CDR3 bases: TGCGCCAGCAGCCCTCCGACAGCTTCTGGGGCCAACGTCCTGACTTTC.

The chain uses TRBV6-1 and TRBJ2-7; 7 bases are shared with TRBD1. The germline gives CDR1 MNHNS, CDR2 SASEGT. V gave up 6 bases and J gave up 1 base; unmatched junction bases: 0. This CDR3 is built from 12 residues. The CDR3 loop reads CASRTGSYEQYF. The CDR3 coding sequence is TGTGCCAGCAGGACAGGGTCCTACGAGCAGTACTTC.

V is TRBV20-1 and J is TRBJ1-1; D perhaps matches TRBD1 (5 bases). The CDR3 extends over 11 amino acids. Germline loops: CDR1 DFQATT, CDR2 SNEGSKA (reference sequence). V shed 5 bases and J shed 8 bases, with 12 bases lying between them. The CDR3 DNA reads TGCAGTGCTTACAGGTCATTGGAAGCTTTCTTT. This encodes CSAYRSLEAFF.

This clone appeared a single time. J is TRBJ1-1 and V is TRBV7-6; 11 bases are a match to TRBD1. CDR1 is SGHVS, CDR2 FNYEAQ, per germline. The CDR3 has 14 amino acids. V shed 5 bases and J 14 bases; nucleotides not matched to a gene: 13. In DNA form, the CDR3 reads TGTGCCAGCAGCCGGACAGGGGGCAACACTGCTCACTTCTTT. Its protein product is CASSRTGGNTAHFF.

The V and J genes are TRBV5-1 and TRBJ2-5; 7 bases align to TRBD2. The J call is uncertain, as TRBJ2-7 better fits the DNA end. CDR3 length: 18 residues. The germline CDR1 and CDR2 sequences are SGHRS and YFSETQ. CDR3 in DNA: TGCGCCAGCAGCTTGGCCAGATTGATGCGGGAGAGCGGGTACGAGCAGTACTTC. Amino acid sequence: CASSLARLMRESGYEQYF.

The genes are TRBV30 and TRBJ1-4; D remains ambiguous. Looked up from germline, CDR1 is GTSNPN and CDR2 is SVGIG (reference sequence). This CDR3 is built from 10 residues. V was cut by 7 bases and J by 8 bases, with 8 bases left in between. The CDR3 DNA is TGTGCCTTACTACGCGAAAAACTGTTTTTT. Amino acids: CALLREKLFF.

This clone has only a few counts. V gene TRBV6-5 combines with J gene TRBJ2-4, with 8 nucleotides matching TRBD1. J lost 4 bases, V lost 7 bases, and 9 bases had no gene match. CDR1 is MNHEY and CDR2 is SVGAGI in the germline V gene. The CDR3 spans 15 residues. CDR3 amino acids: CASTNTGTGKNIQYF. CDR3 bases: TGTGCCAGCACCAATACTGGGACAGGAAAAAACATTCAGTACTTC.

The chain combines TRBV19 with TRBJ2-1, with TRBD1 matching 7 bases. CDR3 length: 14 amino acids. Germline lookup yields CDR1 LNHDA and CDR2 SQIVND (reference sequence). V lost 6 bases, J lost 8 bases, and 10 bases stayed unmatched. The CDR3 here is CASSLRQGFHEQFF. As DNA, the CDR3 is TGTGCCAGTAGCCTAAGACAGGGTTTCCATGAGCAGTTCTTC. The full variable domain, with the rest looked up from reference TRBV19 and TRBJ2-1, is DGGITQSPKYLFRKEGQNVTLSCEQNLNHDAMYWYRQDPGQGLRLIYYSQIVNDFQKGDIAEGYSVSREKKESFPLTVTSAQKNPTAFYLCASSLRQGFHEQFFGPGTRLTVL.

This clone came up a few times. The chain employs TRBV27 and TRBJ2-5; possibly TRBD2 for D (6 bases). Trimming cost V 5 bases and J 3 bases, with 13 bases left between them. The CDR3 runs 14 residues. Germline CDR1 is MNHEY and CDR2 is SMNVEV (reference sequence). This CDR3 is CASSPRDWEETQYF. As DNA, the CDR3 is TGTGCCAGCAGTCCTCGGGACTGGGAAGAGACCCAGTACTTC.

This clone occurred a few times. An end of the junction differs from the germline gene, which may be a read error. This chain connects TRBV7-9 to TRBJ2-7; TRBD2 matches at 8 bases. This CDR3 is built from 16 residues. Germline V lookup: CDR1 SEHNR, CDR2 FQNEAQ (reference sequence). The CDR3 loop is CSSSLQRGGLGYEQYF. CDR3 coding DNA: TGTTCCAGCAGCTTGCAACGGGGGGGCCTCGGCTACGAGCAGTACTTC.

V gene TRBV6-1 combines with J gene TRBJ2-3; the D gene is possibly TRBD1 (6 bases). Trimming stripped 8 bases from V and 5 bases from J, with 11 bases between. The germline CDR1 and CDR2 sequences are MNHNS and SASEGT. The CDR3 has 12 residues. CDR3 protein: CASVGAGDTQYF. For the CDR3, the DNA is TGTGCCAGCGTGGGGGCCGGAGATACGCAGTATTTT.

This clone was picked up a small number of times. Other DNA sequences in the sample encode the same CDR3. The chain recombines TRBV7-9 with TRBJ1-1, with TRBD1 identical over 9 bases. J lost 5 bases, V lost 5 bases, and 3 bases had no gene match. CDR1 SEHNR and CDR2 FQNEAQ come from the germline V gene (reference sequence). CDR3 length: 13 amino acids. The DNA for the CDR3 is TGTGCCAGCAGCCTACAGGGGGCTACTGAAGCTTTCTTT. Encoded protein: CASSLQGATEAFF.